This T cell receptor beta chain appears in the sequencing data of a study of breast tumors, draining lymph nodes, adjacent tissues (dated by TCRdb to 2016 to 2017). About the study as a whole: In breast cancer patients, the study compared the TCR beta repertoires of tumor, adjacent nontumor tissue and axillary lymph nodes. The study was designed to assess the relationships and possible T-cell exchange between tumor, surrounding tissue and draining lymph node repertoires in human breast cancer. Points the paper makes about the study in general: Tumor and nontumor tissue repertoires were found to be significantly more similar in luminal-like than in basal-like breast cancer. The conclusion that tumor T cells originate in lymph nodes was framed as consistent with a hypothesis rather than directly demonstrated. The data were considered consistent with the idea that most tumor T cells come from the lymph node and then expand in tumor tissue. T-cell repertoire diversity in tumors was found to be lower than in lymph nodes but higher than in nontumor tissue, and preferential V and J gene usage was observed.

The axillary draining lymph nodes of breast cancer patients were the source of the lymph node samples. These reads were obtained on an Illumina HiSeq 2000. Multiplex PCR amplification was used to generate the TCR beta chain libraries. The amplified TCR beta chain products were analyzed by high-throughput sequencing. The public sequencing data were trimmed at Q25 with fastp and processed into clonotypes with MiXCR by TCRdb, which kept only in-frame beta chains. Each CDR3 protein appears once, grouped with its most common genes and DNA. This sample holds roughly 120,000 distinct CDR3 sequences; just under 20% were observed only once. The ten largest clones capture less than 4% of the sample. The junction shows trimming of 2 bases on V and 8 bases on J, and the gene matches do not reach 10 bases of it. The germline V gene gives CDR1 as MNHNS and CDR2 as SASEGT. The CDR3 runs 15 amino acids, cysteine and phenylalanine included. The entry retains the CDR3 DNA only, 45 bases that are in frame from base 1.

This clonotype showed up many times. What this receptor recognizes is not known. No qualities accompany the bases; no much larger clone lies one base away. The rearranged chain carries TRBV6-1 and TRBJ1-2; 8 bases in the middle match TRBD1. The receptor was isolated from a female donor with breast cancer. Some clones in this sample may be carry-over from other donors' samples. The sequenced material came from axillary lymph node tissue. Read as DNA, the sequence is TGTGCCAGCAGTGAATGGGGACAGGCGTATGTGGGCTACACCTTC. Its amino acids are CASSEWGQAYVGYTF.